This T cell receptor beta chain was sequenced for a study of regulatory T cells in long-lasting Graves disease. Time point meaning: newly diagnosed GD, antithyroid drugs for less than 3 months. RNA isolated from PBMCs was used to make the TCR library. CDR3-region Arm-PCR and iRepertoire HTBI primers produced the TCR beta libraries. TCRdb processed the multiplex PCR reads anew with MiXCR; each CDR3 protein has one entry. The sample consists of 400,000 to 650,000 distinct CDR3 sequences, around 16% of them appearing once. Study findings and constraints: Comparison showed that persistent patients shared more public clonotypes (about 2,800) than new patients (966).

Ten or more counts support this clonotype. Its target is not known. These same records also appear under a second study, on T cells in Graves' hyperthyroidism and ophthalmopathy. From that paper: Patients were excluded because of uncontrolled infection, other autoimmune disease, pregnancy or lactation. Clinical symptoms, serum thyroxine, TRAb, thyroid ultrasound and orbital computed tomography informed diagnoses. First-round RT-PCR with HTBI primers amplified the TCR CDR3 region.

The clonotype comes from a woman aged 35 to 60 with Graves disease. This sample comprised peripheral blood mononuclear cells (PBMCs), obtained at new diagnosis, from a patient treated with antithyroid drugs.

In nucleotides, the CDR3 is TGTGCCTGGAGTGGAAGGGGATTCACAGATACGCAGTATTTT. It yields the protein CAWSGRGFTDTQYF. V gene TRBV30 combines with J gene TRBJ2-3; D perhaps matches TRBD1 (5 bases). V lost 1 base, J lost 2 bases, and 10 bases lay in between. The CDR3 covers 14 residues. Germline V gives CDR1 GTSNPN, CDR2 SVGIG (reference sequence).